This T cell receptor (beta chain) derives from a study of early T cells in non-severe SARS-CoV-2 infection (dated by TCRdb to the early 2020s). In terms of the full investigation: TCR sequencing used bulk RNA from unsorted whole blood, so alpha and beta chains could not be paired.

The germline V gene yields SNHLY for CDR1 and FYNNEI for CDR2. There are 12 amino acids in the CDR3, from cysteine to phenylalanine inclusive. Only the CDR3 DNA is retained, 36 bases long and in frame from the first base. The V and J ends are trimmed by 7 bases and 10 bases, leaving 16 bases between them. This was a case-control study nested in a cohort of healthcare workers in London, UK, who had nasopharyngeal swab PCR tests and blood samples taken every week. Between 23 and 31 March 2020, the week of the UK lockdown, healthcare workers were enrolled and then followed up weekly for as long as 16 weeks. Library preparation employed 5' RACE. The instrument was a NextSeq 500. The TCR library protocol attached unique molecular identifiers to individual cDNA molecules to correct for sequencing error and PCR bias. Both TCR alpha and beta chains were sequenced, and tight co-correlation was observed between alpha and beta sequence abundances in each sample. From the authors' description of their analysis: Decombinator V4 was used to annotate the V gene, J gene and CDR3 of the TCR sequences. TCRs were defined as expanded if a significant change between any two time points was detected under a Poisson model with p below 0.0001. Abundances of TCRs were expressed as counts per million after normalisation to the total number of TCRs sequenced in each sample. MAIT TCRs were defined by TRAV1-2 paired with TRAJ12, TRAJ20 or TRAJ33, and iNKT TCRs by TRAV10 paired with TRAJ18. VDJdb, accessed 1 November 2021, was searched for CMV, EBV and SARS-CoV-2 annotated TCRs, excluding TCRs annotated for multiple antigens. TCRdb handled the public reads itself, with Q25 trimming in fastp and clone calling in MiXCR, and kept productive beta chains. Every CDR3 protein is listed once, alongside the most common genes and DNA of its rows. TCRdb's processing, not the study's, gives the V and J calls here. The sample table records roughly 120,000 distinct CDR3 sequences; more than 12% of these occur just once. The ten largest make up just over 20% of the sample.

Beyond this particular receptor, the publication reports: Matching against VDJdb was skewed toward anti-spike CD8 responses, likely underestimated virus-specific expansions, and missed private and CD4 specificities.

A remark on this clonotype: The antigen this receptor binds is unknown. Base qualities are not provided; no much larger clone lies one nucleotide away.

Input material: whole blood. The sequence is built from TRBV2 and TRBJ1-1, and perhaps TRBD1 as D gene, on 6 matching bases. The clonotype originates from an adult who was a healthcare worker with PCR-confirmed SARS-CoV-2 infection or an uninfected control (not recorded which). The nucleotide sequence is TGTGCCAGCAATGTATTGGGGGGGCCAGCTTTCTTT. Protein translation: CASNVLGGPAFF.